Sequencing of this T cell receptor (beta chain) was carried out in a study of early T cells in non-severe SARS-CoV-2 infection. Study as a whole: With bulk RNA from unsorted whole blood as input, sequencing yielded unpaired chains. Findings and caveats of the study: The study's VDJdb matching favored anti-spike CD8 responses and missed private and CD4 specificities.

The length of the CDR3 is 14 residues. Germline loops: CDR1 SGHAT, CDR2 FQNNGV. Losses at the gene ends were 4 bases for V and 10 bases for J; bases not matched to a gene: 9. The sample holds many counts of this clonotype. Its cognate antigen is unknown. Each cDNA molecule carried a unique molecular identifier. TCRdb recomputed calls from the 5' RACE reads with MiXCR, one row per CDR3 protein. Of tens of thousands of distinct CDR3 sequences listed, 10% were seen once; the top ten hold 8.5% to 9.5%. This receptor was obtained from an adult who was a healthcare worker with PCR-confirmed SARS-CoV-2 infection or an uninfected control (not recorded which). Sequenced input: whole blood. This chain connects TRBV11-2 to TRBJ1-1; TRBD1 matches 10 bases. CDR3 DNA sequence: TGTGCCAGCAGCTCCGGGACAGGGGCCCTGGGAGCTTTCTTT. This encodes CASSSGTGALGAFF.